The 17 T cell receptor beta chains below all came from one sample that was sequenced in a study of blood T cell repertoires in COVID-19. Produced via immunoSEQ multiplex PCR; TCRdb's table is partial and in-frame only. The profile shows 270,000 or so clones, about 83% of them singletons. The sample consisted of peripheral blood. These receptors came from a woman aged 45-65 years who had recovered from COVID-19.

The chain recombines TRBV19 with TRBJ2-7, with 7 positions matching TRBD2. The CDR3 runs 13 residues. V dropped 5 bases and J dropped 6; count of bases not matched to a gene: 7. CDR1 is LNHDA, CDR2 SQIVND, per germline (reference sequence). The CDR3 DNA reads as TGTGCCAGTAGTTCCACGGGGGGTGGCGAGCAGTACTTC. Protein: CASSSTGGGEQYF.

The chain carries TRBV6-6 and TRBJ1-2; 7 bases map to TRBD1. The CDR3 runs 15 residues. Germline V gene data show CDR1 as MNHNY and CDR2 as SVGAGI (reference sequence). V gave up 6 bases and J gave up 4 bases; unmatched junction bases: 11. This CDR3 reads CASSSRQGKIYGYTF. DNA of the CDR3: TGTGCCAGCAGCTCCCGACAGGGTAAAATCTATGGCTACACCTTC.

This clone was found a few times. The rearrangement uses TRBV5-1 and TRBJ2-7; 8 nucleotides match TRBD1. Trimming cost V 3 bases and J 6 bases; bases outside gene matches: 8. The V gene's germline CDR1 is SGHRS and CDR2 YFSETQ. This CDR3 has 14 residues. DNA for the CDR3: TGCGCCAGCAGCTCGCAGGGGGCGTTAACCGAGCAGTACTTC. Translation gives CASSSQGALTEQYF.

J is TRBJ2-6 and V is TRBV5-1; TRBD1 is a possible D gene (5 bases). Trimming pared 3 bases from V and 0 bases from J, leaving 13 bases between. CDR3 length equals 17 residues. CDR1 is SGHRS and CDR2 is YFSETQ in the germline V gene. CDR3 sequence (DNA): TGCGCCAGCAGCTCTTGGGGCCCCCGCTCTGGGGCCAACGTCCTGACTTTC. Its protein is CASSSWGPRSGANVLTF.

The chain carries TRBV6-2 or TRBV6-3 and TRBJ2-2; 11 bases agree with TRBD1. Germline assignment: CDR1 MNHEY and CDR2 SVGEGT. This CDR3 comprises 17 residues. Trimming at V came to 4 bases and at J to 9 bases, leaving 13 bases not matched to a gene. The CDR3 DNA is TGTGCCAGCAGTTTCCCCACCGGGACAGGGGGGTCCCGGGAGCTGTTTTTT. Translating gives CASSFPTGTGGSRELFF.

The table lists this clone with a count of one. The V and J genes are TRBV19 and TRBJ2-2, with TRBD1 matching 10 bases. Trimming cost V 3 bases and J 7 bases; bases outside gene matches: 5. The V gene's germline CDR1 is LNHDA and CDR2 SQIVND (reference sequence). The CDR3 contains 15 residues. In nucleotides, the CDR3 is TGTGCCAGTAGTATTGGGACAGGGGATAACGGGGAGCTGTTTTTT. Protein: CASSIGTGDNGELFF.

The CDR3 sequence is CASSPYATGNYGYTF. As DNA, the CDR3 is TGTGCCAGCAGTCCATATGCTACAGGGAACTATGGCTACACCTTC. This chain joins TRBV27 and TRBJ1-2; a possible D gene is TRBD1 (6 bases). Germline assignment: CDR1 MNHEY and CDR2 SMNVEV (reference sequence). Trimming removed 5 bases at V and 2 bases at J, with 15 bases between. The CDR3 contains 15 residues.

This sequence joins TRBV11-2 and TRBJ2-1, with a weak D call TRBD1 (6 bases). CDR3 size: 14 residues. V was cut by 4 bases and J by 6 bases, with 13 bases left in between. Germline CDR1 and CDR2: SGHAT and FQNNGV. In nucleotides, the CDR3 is TGTGCCAGCAGCTCCCCTACAGGGATCAATGAGCAGTTCTTC. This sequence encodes CASSSPTGINEQFF.

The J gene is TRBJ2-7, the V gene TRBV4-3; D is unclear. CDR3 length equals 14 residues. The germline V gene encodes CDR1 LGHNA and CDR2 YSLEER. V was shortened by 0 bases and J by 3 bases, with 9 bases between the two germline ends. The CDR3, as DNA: TGCGCCAGCAGCCAAGAGAGGCAGTTCTACGAGCAGTACTTC. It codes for CASSQERQFYEQYF.

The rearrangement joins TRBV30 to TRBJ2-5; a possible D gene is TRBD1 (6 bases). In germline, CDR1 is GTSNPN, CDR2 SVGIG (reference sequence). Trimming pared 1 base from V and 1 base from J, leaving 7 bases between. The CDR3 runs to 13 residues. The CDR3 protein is CAWSAGVQETQYF. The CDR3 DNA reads TGTGCCTGGAGTGCAGGGGTCCAAGAGACCCAGTACTTC. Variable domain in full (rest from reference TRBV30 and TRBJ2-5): SQTIHQWPATLVQPVGSPLSLECTVEGTSNPNLYWYRQAAGRGLQLLFYSVGIGQISSEVPQNLSASRPQDRQFILSSKKLLLSDSGFYLCAWSAGVQETQYFGPGTRLLVL.

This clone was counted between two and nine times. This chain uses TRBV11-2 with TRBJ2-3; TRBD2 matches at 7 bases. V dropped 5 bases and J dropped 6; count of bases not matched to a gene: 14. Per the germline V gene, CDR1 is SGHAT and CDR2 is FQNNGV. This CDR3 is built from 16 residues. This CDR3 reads CASSPPWTRGGDTQYF. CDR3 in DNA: TGTGCCAGCAGCCCACCCTGGACTAGGGGTGGGGATACGCAGTATTTT.

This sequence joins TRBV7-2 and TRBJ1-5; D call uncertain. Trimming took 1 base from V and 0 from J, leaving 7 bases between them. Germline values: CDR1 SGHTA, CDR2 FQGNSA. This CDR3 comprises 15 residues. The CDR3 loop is CASSLGAYSNQPQHF. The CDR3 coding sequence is TGTGCCAGCAGCTTAGGAGCGTATAGCAATCAGCCCCAGCATTTT.

CDR3 protein: CASSQDRASEAFF. The CDR3 DNA reads as TGTGCCAGCAGCCAAGACAGGGCCAGTGAAGCTTTCTTT. The rearrangement links TRBV4-2 to TRBJ1-1; D may be TRBD1 (5 bases). This CDR3 contains 13 residues. V was clipped by 0 bases and J by 7 bases, with 9 bases between them. Germline V lookup: CDR1 LGHNA, CDR2 YNFKEQ.

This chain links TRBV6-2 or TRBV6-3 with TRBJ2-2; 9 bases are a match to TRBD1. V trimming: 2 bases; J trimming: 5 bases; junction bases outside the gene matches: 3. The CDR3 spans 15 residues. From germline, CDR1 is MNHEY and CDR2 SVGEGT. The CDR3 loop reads CASSYGTGRTGELFF. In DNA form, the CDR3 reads TGTGCCAGCAGTTACGGGACAGGGCGGACCGGGGAGCTGTTTTTT.

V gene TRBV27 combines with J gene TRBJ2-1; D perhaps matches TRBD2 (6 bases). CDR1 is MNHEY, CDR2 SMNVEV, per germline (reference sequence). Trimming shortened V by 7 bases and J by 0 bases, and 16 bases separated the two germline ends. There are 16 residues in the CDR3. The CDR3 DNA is TGTGCCAGCATCTACCGGGCGGGGAGCTCCTACAATGAGCAGTTCTTC. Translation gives CASIYRAGSSYNEQFF.

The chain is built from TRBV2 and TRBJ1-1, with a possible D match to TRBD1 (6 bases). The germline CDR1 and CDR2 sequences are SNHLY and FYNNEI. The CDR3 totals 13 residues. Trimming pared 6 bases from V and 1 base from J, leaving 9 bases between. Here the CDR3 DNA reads TGTGCCAGCAGAGCGGACAGGAACACTGAAGCTTTCTTT. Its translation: CASRADRNTEAFF.

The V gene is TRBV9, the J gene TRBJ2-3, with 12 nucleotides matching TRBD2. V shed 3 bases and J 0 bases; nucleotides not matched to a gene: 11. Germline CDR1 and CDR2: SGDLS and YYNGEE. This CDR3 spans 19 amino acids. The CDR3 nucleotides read TGTGCCAGCAGCGGTCTAGCGGGAGGGCCCACTACTAGCACAGATACGCAGTATTTT. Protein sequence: CASSGLAGGPTTSTDTQYF.